This TCR beta chain is from a study of OX40 agonist ivuxolimab in advanced cancers. TCRdb's copy holds only in-frame clones and misses some; the assay was immunoSEQ multiplex PCR. The data contain about 70,000 clones, roughly 87% of them singletons. Blood sampling was done at baseline, cycle 4 day 1, and cycle 7 day 1. The germline CDR1 and CDR2 sequences are LNHDA and SQIVND (reference sequence). V gave up 3 bases and J gave up 0 bases, with 10 bases separating them. This CDR3 spans 15 amino acids. In regard to this clone: Different DNA sequences within this sample yield the same CDR3.

The sample was CD4+ or CD8+ T cells sorted from blood, taken in a trial of the OX40 agonist ivuxolimab. This sequence was found in an adult with an advanced solid tumor such as melanoma, head and neck, liver or kidney cancer. The chain carries TRBV19 and TRBJ2-3; D not resolved. The CDR3 loop reads CASSIARASTDTQYF. The CDR3 DNA reads TGTGCCAGTAGTATCGCTAGAGCTAGCACAGATACGCAGTATTTT.